These 30 T cell receptor beta chains were all obtained from the same sample, sequenced in a study of blood T cell repertoires in COVID-19 (dated by TCRdb to about 2020). Libraries came from the immunoSEQ multiplex PCR assay. TCRdb retrieved this table from immuneACCESS and kept in-frame rearrangements only. Not all clones are present; in checked studies, unresolved V genes account for under half, and no reason is known for the remainder. Across this sample there are under 500,000 clones, with around 89% seen only once. The ten largest clones represent approximately 4.5% of the sample. The sequenced material came from peripheral blood. All receptors come from a woman aged 30 to 39 with acute or convalescent COVID-19.

The rearrangement uses TRBV24-1 and TRBJ2-2; D remains unclear. This CDR3 contains 16 residues. The V gene's germline CDR1 is KGHDR and CDR2 SFDVKD. The CDR3 DNA follows: TGTAGAAGACCCCAAGGTCAATCGGCGGTCACCGGGGAGCTGTTTTTT. It is translated as CRRPQGQSAVTGELFF.

This rearrangement joins TRBV3-1 (or the pseudogene TRBV3-2) to TRBJ2-5, with D possibly TRBD2 on 5 matching bases. CDR1 is LGHDT, CDR2 YNNKEL, per germline (reference sequence). The CDR3 loop spans 14 amino acids. The V gene lost 4 bases and the J gene lost 5 bases, with 14 bases spanning the gap. The chain's CDR3 is CASSPLLALETQYF. The CDR3 region has the DNA TGTGCCAGCAGCCCCCTATTAGCGTTGGAGACCCAGTACTTC.

V and J are TRBV6-5 and TRBJ2-4; 7 bases match TRBD2. V was clipped by 8 bases and J by 0 bases; unmatched bases: 7. The CDR3 spans 15 residues. The V gene's germline CDR1 is MNHEY and CDR2 SVGAGI. CDR3 sequence reads: CASEKGGTAKNIQYF. Written as DNA, the CDR3 is TGTGCCAGCGAAAAGGGAGGGACAGCCAAAAACATTCAGTACTTC.

The chain links TRBV6-5 to TRBJ2-2, with D possibly TRBD1 on 6 matching bases. V was clipped by 5 bases and J by 3 bases, with 7 bases between them. This CDR3 spans 13 amino acids. Germline CDR1 and CDR2: MNHEY and SVGAGI. In nucleotides, the CDR3 is TGTGCCAGCAGTCAGGGGTACACCGGGGAGCTGTTTTTT. This sequence encodes CASSQGYTGELFF.

This sequence joins TRBV19 and TRBJ2-2, with 10 bases lining up with TRBD1. From germline, CDR1 is LNHDA and CDR2 SQIVND (reference sequence). V dropped 6 bases and J dropped 7; count of bases not matched to a gene: 11. There are 16 residues in the CDR3. The DNA for the CDR3 is TGTGCCAGTAGCGGTCCGGGACAGGGGTTTTTCGGGGAGCTGTTTTTT. It yields the protein CASSGPGQGFFGELFF.

The gene calls are TRBV12-3 or TRBV12-4 and TRBJ1-5; no definite D call. V was cut by 6 bases and J by 11 bases, with 17 bases left in between. The CDR3 is made up of 13 amino acids. CDR3 sequence reads: CASSKDMVGAQHF. In DNA form, the CDR3 reads TGTGCCAGCAGCAAAGACATGGTCGGGGCCCAGCATTTT.

The chain carries TRBV14 and TRBJ2-7, with TRBD1 as a possible D gene (5 bases). This CDR3 is 15 amino acids long. V lost 0 bases and J 3 bases, leaving 12 bases between the germline ends. Looked up from germline, CDR1 is SGHDN and CDR2 is FVKESK. CDR3 protein: CASSQDWQGYYEQYF. CDR3 coding DNA: TGTGCCAGCAGCCAAGATTGGCAGGGTTACTACGAGCAGTACTTC.

The rearrangement joins TRBV6-1 to TRBJ1-6; D is possibly TRBD1 (6 bases). The length of the CDR3 is 15 residues. Trimming shortened V by 7 bases and J by 5 bases, and 15 bases separated the two germline ends. The germline V gene has CDR1 MNHNS and CDR2 SASEGT. The CDR3 coding sequence is TGTGCCAGCATCGGGGGGCTCAGGGATAATTCACCCCTCCACTTT. This gives the protein CASIGGLRDNSPLHF.

V and J are TRBV3-1 (or the pseudogene TRBV3-2) and TRBJ2-7; D unresolved. CDR3 length: 13 residues. Germline lookup yields CDR1 LGHDT and CDR2 YNNKEL (reference sequence). The V and J ends lost 2 bases and 4 bases respectively, with 9 bases between them. Written as DNA, the CDR3 is TGTGCCAGCAGCCAACACGGTATTTACGAGCAGTACTTC. Translating gives CASSQHGIYEQYF.

The V and J genes are TRBV4-2 and TRBJ2-7; 8 nucleotides agree with TRBD1. V trimming: 2 bases; J trimming: 3 bases; junction bases outside the gene matches: 21. The CDR3 has 20 amino acids. Germline CDR1 LGHNA, CDR2 YNFKEQ. In DNA, the CDR3 is TGTGCCAGCAGCCAAAACACAAAGGAGGGTAGGCAGGGGGCTGTCTACGAGCAGTACTTC. Its protein product is CASSQNTKEGRQGAVYEQYF.

The rearrangement joins TRBV7-2 to TRBJ2-3; 8 nucleotides agree with TRBD2. The CDR3 covers 14 residues. Per the germline V gene, CDR1 is SGHTA and CDR2 is FQGNSA. V lost 6 bases to trimming and J lost 2 bases; unmatched junction nucleotides: 4. CDR3 loop: CASSRGGFTDTQYF. For the CDR3, the DNA is TGTGCCAGCAGTCGGGGGGGCTTCACAGATACGCAGTATTTT. The full variable domain, in which reference TRBV7-2 and TRBJ2-3 provide the parts outside the CDR3, is GAGVSQSPSNKVTEKGKDVELRCDPISGHTALYWYRQSLGQGLEFLIYFQGNSAPDKSGLPSDRFSAERTGGSVSTLTIQRTQQEDSAVYLCASSRGGFTDTQYFGPGTRLTVL.

As regards this clone: Other nucleotide sequences in the sample specify the same CDR3. V gene TRBV5-4 combines with J gene TRBJ2-3, with unresolved D. The V gene's germline CDR1 is SGHNT and CDR2 YYREEE (reference sequence). CDR3 size: 13 residues. The V gene lost 0 bases and the J gene lost 1 base, with 3 bases spanning the gap. The CDR3 DNA reads TGTGCCAGCAGCTTGGCAGGCACAGATACGCAGTATTTT. As protein: CASSLAGTDTQYF.

This chain connects TRBV11-2 to TRBJ2-3; 8 bases line up with TRBD2. J lost 3 bases, V lost 4 bases, and 12 bases had no gene match. There are 17 residues in the CDR3. Germline V CDR1 and CDR2: SGHAT, FQNNGV. The CDR3 protein is CASSSVLRGGRTDTQYF. The CDR3, as DNA: TGTGCCAGCAGCTCTGTGCTACGGGGGGGCCGTACAGATACGCAGTATTTT.

Only one count was recorded for this clone. The chain has TRBV9 and TRBJ2-2, with D possibly matching TRBD2 (6 bases). V was shortened by 0 bases and J by 0 bases, with 9 bases between the two germline ends. In germline, CDR1 is SGDLS, CDR2 YYNGEE. The CDR3 runs to 16 residues. The CDR3 sequence is CASSVGWGANTGELFF. Here the CDR3 DNA reads TGTGCCAGCAGCGTAGGATGGGGGGCGAACACCGGGGAGCTGTTTTTT.

The gene calls are TRBV2 and TRBJ2-3, with D perhaps matching TRBD2 (6 bases). Germline loops: CDR1 SNHLY, CDR2 FYNNEI. V lost 5 bases, J lost 4 bases, and 13 bases lay in between. The CDR3 contains 14 residues. The CDR3 spells CASSPWSGADTQYF. DNA of the CDR3: TGTGCCAGCAGTCCGTGGTCGGGAGCAGATACGCAGTATTTT.

This chain links TRBV5-1 with TRBJ2-5; possibly TRBD2 for D (5 bases). The CDR3 is made up of 15 amino acids. V was pared by 6 bases and J by 5 bases, with 20 bases between. Germline V gives CDR1 SGHRS, CDR2 YFSETQ. The CDR3 nucleotides are TGCGCCAGCAAGCGGTTAAACTCTATGACCGAGACCCAGTACTTC. It codes for CASKRLNSMTETQYF. The full variable domain, completed using reference TRBV5-1 and TRBJ2-5, is KAGVTQTPRYLIKTRGQQVTLSCSPISGHRSVSWYQQTPGQGLQFLFEYFSETQRNKGNFPGRFSGRQFSNSRSEMNVSTLELGDSALYLCASKRLNSMTETQYFGPGTRLLVL.

The V and J genes are TRBV28 and TRBJ2-4; 8 nucleotides align to TRBD1. CDR1 is MDHEN, CDR2 SYDVKM, per germline. The V gene end was trimmed by 7 bases and the J gene end by 7 bases; junction bases not matched to a gene: 9. This CDR3 comprises 14 residues. The CDR3 nucleotides read TGTGCCAGCAACTCGGACAGGGCGAGGAACATTCAGTACTTC. Translated, it gives CASNSDRARNIQYF.

The rearrangement links TRBV10-2 to TRBJ2-7, with D perhaps matching TRBD1 (6 bases). V lost 6 bases and J lost 5, with 20 bases in between. The length of the CDR3 is 15 residues. CDR1 is WSHSY and CDR2 is SAAADI in the germline V gene. In nucleotides, the CDR3 is TGCGCCAGCAGCGGAGCGTTAACAGGGTTGGACGAGCAGTACTTC. Its translation is CASSGALTGLDEQYF.

The J gene is TRBJ2-1, the V gene TRBV6-5; perhaps TRBD1 as D (6 bases). The CDR3 spans 15 residues. Trimming left V 5 bases short and J 5 bases short, with 16 bases between. Germline V gene data show CDR1 as MNHEY and CDR2 as SVGAGI. The CDR3 nucleotides are TGTGCCAGCAGTCTCGGGACACCGGCCGACAATGAGCAGTTCTTC. Translated: CASSLGTPADNEQFF.

The V call is TRBV18, the J call TRBJ2-3; D perhaps matches TRBD2 (6 bases). The CDR3 is 17 amino acids. With 3 bases removed from V and 2 bases from J, the gap between germline ends came to 18 bases. The germline CDR1 and CDR2 sequences are KGHSH and LQKENI. For the CDR3, the DNA is TGTGCCAGCTCACCCTTGCTAATTGGAGGGTCCACAGATACGCAGTATTTT. Its translation is CASSPLLIGGSTDTQYF.

The rearrangement uses TRBV27 and TRBJ1-2; perhaps TRBD1 as D (6 bases). Germline CDR1 reads MNHEY; CDR2 reads SMNVEV (reference sequence). V was clipped by 6 bases and J by 0 bases, with 14 bases between them. This CDR3 spans 15 amino acids. CDR3 amino acids: CASREDRRANYGYTF. The CDR3 DNA sequence: TGTGCCAGCAGGGAAGACAGGCGGGCTAACTATGGCTACACCTTC.

The chain combines TRBV9 with TRBJ2-7; a possible D gene is TRBD1 (5 bases). CDR1 and CDR2 from the germline V gene are SGDLS and YYNGEE. The CDR3 spans 13 residues. Between the trimmed V and J ends, which lost 7 bases and 2 bases, there was a span of 13 bases. The CDR3 sequence is CASSAGLPYEQYF. CDR3 nucleotides: TGTGCCAGCTCGGCAGGGCTACCCTACGAGCAGTACTTC.

This chain connects TRBV24-1 to TRBJ2-7; the match to TRBD1 covers 8 bases. Germline V gene lookup returns CDR1 KGHDR and CDR2 SFDVKD. The CDR3 is 15 amino acids. With V trimmed by 4 bases and J by 5 bases, 9 bases remained unmatched. The CDR3 DNA reads as TGTGCCACCAGTGACCGCGGACAGGGTTTCGACGAGCAGTACTTC. This sequence encodes CATSDRGQGFDEQYF.

V is TRBV4-2 and J is TRBJ2-5, with 7 positions matching TRBD2. The CDR3 has 14 amino acids. V lost 4 bases and J lost 1; bases outside the gene matches: 3. Per the germline V gene, CDR1 is LGHNA and CDR2 is YNFKEQ. The CDR3 DNA follows: TGTGCCAGCAGCCCTGAGCGGGGCCAAGAGACCCAGTACTTC. This translates into CASSPERGQETQYF.

This chain uses TRBV10-3 with TRBJ1-5; the D gene is possibly TRBD1 (6 bases). The CDR3 length is 15 residues. V shed 4 bases and J shed 7 bases, with 17 bases lying between them. Germline V CDR1 and CDR2: ENHRY, SYGVKD. The CDR3 region is CAISAKQGQGQPQHF. The CDR3 DNA is TGTGCCATCAGTGCTAAACAGGGTCAGGGACAGCCCCAGCATTTT.

This sequence joins TRBV6-5 and TRBJ1-5; 9 nucleotides match TRBD1. The CDR3 sequence is 15 residues long. Germline V CDR1 and CDR2: MNHEY, SVGAGI. Germline trimming cut 0 bases from V and 9 bases from J; bases unmatched to any gene: 6. CDR3 protein: CASSYSGQGVGPQHF. In DNA, the CDR3 is TGTGCCAGCAGTTACTCGGGACAGGGAGTTGGGCCCCAGCATTTT.

The chain is built from TRBV7-9 and TRBJ1-6; possibly TRBD1 for D (6 bases). The V and J ends lost 0 bases and 13 bases respectively, with 7 bases between them. CDR1 is SEHNR, CDR2 FQNEAQ, per germline (reference sequence). CDR3 length equals 12 residues. CDR3 amino acids: CASSLAGAPLHF. The CDR3 DNA follows: TGTGCCAGCAGCTTAGCGGGGGCCCCCCTCCACTTT.

This clone occurred once. The chain couples TRBV6-2 or TRBV6-3 to TRBJ1-5; TRBD1 agrees at 7 bases. The CDR3 contains 14 residues. V gave up 5 bases and J gave up 4 bases; unmatched junction bases: 5. CDR1 and CDR2 (germline): MNHEY, SVGEGT. CDR3 sequence (DNA): TGTGCCAGCAGTAGGGACAGCCTAAATCAGCCCCAGCATTTT. Its protein product is CASSRDSLNQPQHF.

The chain couples TRBV12-3 or TRBV12-4 to TRBJ1-1, with D possibly matching TRBD1 (5 bases). CDR3 size: 13 residues. The ends were cut back, 3 bases at V and 4 bases at J, with 9 bases in the middle. This chain's CDR3 is CASSFGGGTEAFF. The CDR3, as DNA: TGTGCCAGCAGTTTCGGGGGAGGCACTGAAGCTTTCTTT.

The chain combines TRBV14 with TRBJ2-1, with D perhaps matching TRBD2 (7 bases). V was shortened by 8 bases and J by 5 bases, with 16 bases between the two germline ends. CDR3 size: 14 residues. In germline, CDR1 is SGHDN, CDR2 FVKESK. The CDR3: CASGYAGDNNEQFF. The CDR3 nucleotides read TGTGCCAGCGGTTACGCGGGGGACAACAATGAGCAGTTCTTC.